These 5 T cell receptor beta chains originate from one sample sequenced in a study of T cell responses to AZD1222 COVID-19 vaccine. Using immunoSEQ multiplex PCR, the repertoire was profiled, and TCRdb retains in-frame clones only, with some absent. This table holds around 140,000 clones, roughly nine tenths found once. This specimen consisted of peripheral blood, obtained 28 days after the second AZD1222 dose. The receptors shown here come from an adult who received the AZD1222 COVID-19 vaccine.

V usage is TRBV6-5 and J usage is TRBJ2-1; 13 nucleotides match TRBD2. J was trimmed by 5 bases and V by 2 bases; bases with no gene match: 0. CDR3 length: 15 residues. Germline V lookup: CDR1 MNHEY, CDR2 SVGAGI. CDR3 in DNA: TGTGCCAGCAGTTACGGACTAGCGGGAGACAATGAGCAGTTCTTC. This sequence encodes CASSYGLAGDNEQFF.

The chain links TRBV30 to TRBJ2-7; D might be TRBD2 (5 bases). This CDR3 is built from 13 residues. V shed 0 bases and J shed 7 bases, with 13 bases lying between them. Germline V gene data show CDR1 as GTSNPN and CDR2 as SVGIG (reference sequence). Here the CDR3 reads CAWSVDISGEQYF. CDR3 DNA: TGTGCCTGGAGTGTAGACATTTCGGGGGAGCAGTACTTC.

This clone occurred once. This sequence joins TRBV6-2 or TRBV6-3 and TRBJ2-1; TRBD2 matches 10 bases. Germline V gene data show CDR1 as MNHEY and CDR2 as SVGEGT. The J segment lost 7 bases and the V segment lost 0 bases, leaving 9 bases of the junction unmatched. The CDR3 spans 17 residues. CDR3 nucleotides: TGTGCCAGCAGTTACTCCCCCCTAGCGGGAGTGGGAAATGAGCAGTTCTTC. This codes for CASSYSPLAGVGNEQFF.

The CDR3 DNA follows: TGTGCCAGCAGTCCCGGGACAGGGAGGGGCGAGCAGTACTTC. Residues: CASSPGTGRGEQYF. The V call is TRBV27, the J call TRBJ2-7; 9 positions match TRBD1. The germline V gene has CDR1 MNHEY and CDR2 SMNVEV (reference sequence). The CDR3 spans 14 residues. After removal of 5 bases from V and 6 bases from J, the junction contained 8 bases not matched to a gene.

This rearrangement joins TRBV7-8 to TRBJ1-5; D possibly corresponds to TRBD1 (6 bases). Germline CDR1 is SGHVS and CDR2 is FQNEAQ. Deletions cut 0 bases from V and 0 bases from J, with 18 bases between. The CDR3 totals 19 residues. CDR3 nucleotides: TGTGCCAGCAGCTTAGCGGACAGAAAACTGGGAATTAGCAATCAGCCCCAGCATTTT. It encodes CASSLADRKLGISNQPQHF. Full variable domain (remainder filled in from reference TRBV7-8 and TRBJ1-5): GAGVSQSPRYKVAKRGQDVALRCDPISGHVSLFWYQQALGQGPEFLTYFQNEAQLDKSGLPSDRFFAERPEGSVSTLKIQRTQQEDSAVYLCASSLADRKLGISNQPQHFGDGTRLSIL.